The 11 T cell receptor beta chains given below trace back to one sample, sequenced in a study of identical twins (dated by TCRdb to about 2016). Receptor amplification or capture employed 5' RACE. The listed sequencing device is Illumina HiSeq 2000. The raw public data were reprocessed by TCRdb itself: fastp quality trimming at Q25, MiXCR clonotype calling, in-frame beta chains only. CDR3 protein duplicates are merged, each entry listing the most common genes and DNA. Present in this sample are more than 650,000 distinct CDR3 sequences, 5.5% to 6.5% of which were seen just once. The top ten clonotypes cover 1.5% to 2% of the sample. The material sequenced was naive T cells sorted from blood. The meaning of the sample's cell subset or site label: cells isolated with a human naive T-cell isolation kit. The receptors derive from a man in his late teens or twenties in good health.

The CDR3 DNA follows: TGTGCAAGTCGCTTCTCAGGGGATCCTGAAGCTTTCTTT. It codes for CASRFSGDPEAFF. V gene TRBV12-2 combines with J gene TRBJ1-1; no DNA check was done on the table's D call, TRBD1. TRBV12-2 is a listed pseudogene. The CDR3 covers 13 residues.

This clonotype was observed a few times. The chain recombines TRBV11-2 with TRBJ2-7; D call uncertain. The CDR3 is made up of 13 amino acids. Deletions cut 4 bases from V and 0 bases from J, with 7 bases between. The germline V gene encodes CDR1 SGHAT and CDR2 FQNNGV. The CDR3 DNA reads TGTGCCAGCAGCTCATTCCCCTCCTACGAGCAGTACGTC. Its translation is CASSSFPSYEQYV.

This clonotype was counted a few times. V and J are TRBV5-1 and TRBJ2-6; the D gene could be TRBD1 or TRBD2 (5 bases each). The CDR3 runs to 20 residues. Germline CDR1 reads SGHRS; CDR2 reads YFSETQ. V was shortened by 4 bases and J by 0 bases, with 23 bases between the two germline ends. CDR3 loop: CASSIRGPVPSTSGANVLTF. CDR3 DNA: TGCGCCAGCAGCATCCGGGGCCCCGTCCCGAGCACCTCTGGGGCCAACGTCCTGACTTTC. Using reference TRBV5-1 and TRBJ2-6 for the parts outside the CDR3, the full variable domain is KAGVTQTPRYLIKTRGQQVTLSCSPISGHRSVSWYQQTPGQGLQFLFEYFSETQRNKGNFPGRFSGRQFSNSRSEMNVSTLELGDSALYLCASSIRGPVPSTSGANVLTFGAGSRLTVL.

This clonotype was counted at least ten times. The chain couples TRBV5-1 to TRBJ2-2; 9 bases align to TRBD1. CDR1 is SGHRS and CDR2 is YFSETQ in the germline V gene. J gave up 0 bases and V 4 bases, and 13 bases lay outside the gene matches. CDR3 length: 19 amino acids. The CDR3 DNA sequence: TGCGCCAGCAGCCTTAGATCGACAGGGGGAAACGCGAACACCGGGGAGCTGTTTTTT. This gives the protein CASSLRSTGGNANTGELFF. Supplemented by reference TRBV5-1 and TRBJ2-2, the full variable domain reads KAGVTQTPRYLIKTRGQQVTLSCSPISGHRSVSWYQQTPGQGLQFLFEYFSETQRNKGNFPGRFSGRQFSNSRSEMNVSTLELGDSALYLCASSLRSTGGNANTGELFFGEGSRLTVL.

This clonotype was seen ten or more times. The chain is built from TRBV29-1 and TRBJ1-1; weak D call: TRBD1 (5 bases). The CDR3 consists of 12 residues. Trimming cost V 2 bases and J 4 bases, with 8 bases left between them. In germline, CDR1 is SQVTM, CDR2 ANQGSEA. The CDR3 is CSVETGVTEAFF. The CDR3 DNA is TGCAGCGTTGAAACGGGGGTCACTGAAGCTTTCTTT.

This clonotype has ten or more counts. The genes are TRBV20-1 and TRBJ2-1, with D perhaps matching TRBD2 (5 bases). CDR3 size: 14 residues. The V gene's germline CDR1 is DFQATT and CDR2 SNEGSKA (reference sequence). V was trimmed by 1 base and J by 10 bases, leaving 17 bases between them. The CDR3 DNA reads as TGCAGTGCTAGAGGACGGGATCCGTGGACGGAGCAGTTCTTC. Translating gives CSARGRDPWTEQFF.

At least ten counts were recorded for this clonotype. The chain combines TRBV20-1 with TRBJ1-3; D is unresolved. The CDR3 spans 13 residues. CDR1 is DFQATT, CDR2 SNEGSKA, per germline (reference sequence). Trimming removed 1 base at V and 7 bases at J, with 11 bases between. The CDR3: CSARGGTGNTIYF. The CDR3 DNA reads TGCAGTGCTAGAGGGGGAACGGGGAACACCATATATTTT.

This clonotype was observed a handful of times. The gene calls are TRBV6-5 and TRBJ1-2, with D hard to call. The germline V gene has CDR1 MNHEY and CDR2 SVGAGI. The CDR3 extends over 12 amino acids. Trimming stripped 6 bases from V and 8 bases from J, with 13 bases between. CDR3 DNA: TGTGCCAGCAGCCGCTGGGGTTCGGGCTACACCTTC. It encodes CASSRWGSGYTF.

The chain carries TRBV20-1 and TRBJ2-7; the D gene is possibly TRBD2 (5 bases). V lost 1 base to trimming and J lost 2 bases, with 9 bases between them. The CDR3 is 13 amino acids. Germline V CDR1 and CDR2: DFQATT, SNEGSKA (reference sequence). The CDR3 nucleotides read TGCAGTGCTAGAGCTGACTATACCTACGAGCAGTACGTC. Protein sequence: CSARADYTYEQYV.

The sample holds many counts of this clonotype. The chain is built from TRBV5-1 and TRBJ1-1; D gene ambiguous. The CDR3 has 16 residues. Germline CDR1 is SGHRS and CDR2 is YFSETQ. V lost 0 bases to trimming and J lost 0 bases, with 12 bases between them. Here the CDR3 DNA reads TGCGCCAGCAGCTTGGGTTCGCGAGAACTGAACACTGAAGCTTTCTTT. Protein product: CASSLGSRELNTEAFF.

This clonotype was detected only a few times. CDR3 protein: CASSLDQVSETQYF. CDR3 in DNA: TGTGCCAGCAGTTTAGACCAGGTATCGGAGACCCAGTACTTC. The chain employs TRBV12-3 or TRBV12-4 and TRBJ2-5, with D unclear. The V end lost 1 base, the J end lost 5 bases, and 11 bases lay between the germline ends. CDR3 length: 14 amino acids.